This T cell receptor (beta chain) is drawn from a study of blood T cells in healthy people across ages. General study points: Roughly linear declines in TCR beta diversity per million T cells occurred with age. Those diversity estimates obtained from one million T cells were thought to be underestimates.

Using a J-beta primer mix together with a sample-barcoded 5' primer, a second PCR was run for about 7 to 12 cycles. TCRdb passed the 5' RACE reads through MiXCR, listing each CDR3 protein once. This sample has about 800,000 distinct CDR3 sequences, with 25% found just once. A remark on this clonotype: Its antigen is still unknown.

These data were also reused for a study on T cells of mothers and their children. Per that paper: The study found slightly higher but non-significant overlap in related versus unrelated mother-child pairs.

The specimen sequenced was blood. The TCR originated in a boy younger than 18 in good health.

CDR3 amino acids: CSVAPRQQLNTEAFF. The CDR3 nucleotides read TGCAGCGTTGCCCCCCGACAGCAACTGAACACTGAAGCTTTCTTT. The rearrangement joins TRBV29-1 to TRBJ1-1, with D possibly TRBD1 on 5 matching bases. The CDR3 runs to 15 residues. Trimming took off 4 bases at V and 0 bases at J, with 15 bases between the two ends. Germline assignment: CDR1 SQVTM and CDR2 ANQGSEA.